Presented here are 7 T cell receptor beta chains from one specimen sequenced in a study of cytomegalovirus exposure and HLA in healthy donors. The PCR contained 60 Vbeta and 13 Jbeta primers. Profiling relied on immunoSEQ multiplex PCR, and the TCRdb table lists in-frame clones only, not all of them. The sample holds 300,000 or so clones, just under 85% seen once. Sequenced sample: PBMCs. The receptors were sampled from a woman in her forties in good health and CMV-seropositive.

The rearrangement links TRBV7-6 to TRBJ2-1; TRBD2 matches at 11 bases. Unmatched junction bases numbered 8, after V lost 5 bases and J lost 8 bases. Germline assignment: CDR1 SGHVS and CDR2 FNYEAQ. This CDR3 region has 15 residues. The DNA of the CDR3 is TGTGCCAGCAGCCTACCTAGCGGGAGGTCTTATGAGCAGTTCTTC. This translates into CASSLPSGRSYEQFF.

This chain connects TRBV5-4 to TRBJ2-1; 8 nucleotides align to TRBD1. The germline V gene encodes CDR1 SGHNT and CDR2 YYREEE (reference sequence). The CDR3 is made up of 13 amino acids. Trimming removed 4 bases from V and 5 bases from J; junction bases left unmatched: 2. The CDR3 loop reads CASSQDRDNEQFF. The CDR3 DNA sequence: TGTGCCAGCAGCCAGGACAGGGACAATGAGCAGTTCTTC.

This clone is a singleton in its sample. This chain links TRBV5-1 with TRBJ2-1; D may be TRBD1 (6 bases). Germline CDR1 and CDR2: SGHRS and YFSETQ. Trimming took 0 bases from V and 4 from J, leaving 11 bases between them. The CDR3 runs 15 residues. CDR3 residues: CASSLDEGEYNEQFF. CDR3 bases: TGCGCCAGCAGCTTGGACGAGGGGGAGTACAATGAGCAGTTCTTC.

This clone occurred once. The J gene is TRBJ2-7, the V gene TRBV2; 11 bases agree with TRBD2. The CDR3 sequence is 16 residues long. Germline trimming cut 6 bases from V and 2 bases from J; bases unmatched to any gene: 9. CDR1 is SNHLY, CDR2 FYNNEI, per germline. The CDR3 coding sequence is TGTGCCAGCAGCCATGTGTGGGGACTAGCGGCCTACGAGCAGTACTTC. Its translation is CASSHVWGLAAYEQYF.

The chain has TRBV4-3 and TRBJ2-1, with a weak D call TRBD2 (5 bases). This CDR3 has 14 residues. CDR1 is LGHNA, CDR2 YSLEER, per germline. V was pared by 5 bases and J by 7 bases, with 15 bases between. Here the CDR3 reads CASSSRRGLNEQFF. The CDR3 coding sequence is TGCGCCAGCAGCTCAAGAAGAGGGCTTAATGAGCAGTTCTTC.

The chain recombines TRBV19 with TRBJ2-1, with TRBD2 matching 16 bases. The germline CDR1 and CDR2 sequences are LNHDA and SQIVND (reference sequence). Trimming took 5 bases from V and 7 from J; bases not matched to a gene: 8. CDR3 length equals 17 residues. This CDR3 is CASSQPGLAGGWNEQFF. CDR3 sequence (DNA): TGTGCCAGTAGTCAGCCGGGACTAGCGGGAGGGTGGAATGAGCAGTTCTTC.

The chain couples TRBV2 to TRBJ1-5; 8 positions agree with TRBD1. This CDR3 is 16 amino acids long. V shed 8 bases and J 2 bases; nucleotides not matched to a gene: 11. Germline CDR1 SNHLY, CDR2 FYNNEI. CDR3 sequence reads: CASGTLDRGGNQPQHF. CDR3 nucleotides: TGTGCCAGCGGGACTTTAGACAGGGGAGGCAATCAGCCCCAGCATTTT.